The clone carrying this T cell receptor (beta chain) was seen a handful of times. Its antigen is unidentified. TCRdb recomputed calls from the 5' RACE reads with MiXCR, one row per CDR3 protein. Of 150,000 to 200,000 distinct CDR3 sequences listed, roughly a tenth were seen once; the top ten hold 35% to 40%. This sample is part of a study of T cells after yellow fever vaccination. Study outcomes and limitations: Once the booster was given, most primary-vaccination clones reappeared, at about 97% for CD4 and over 75% for CD8.

V was clipped by 5 bases and J by 5 bases, with 18 bases between them. CDR3 length: 15 residues. Germline V gives CDR1 MNHEY, CDR2 SMNVEV (reference sequence). The source was CD8+ T cells sorted from PBMCs, collected 45 days after the yellow fever booster vaccination. V and J are TRBV27 and TRBJ2-5, with D tentatively TRBD2 (6 bases). The source is a man aged 18 to 35 who received the YFV17D yellow fever vaccine. CDR3 coding DNA: TGTGCCAGCAGTCGGGCGTGGCGGGGCGGGGAGACCCAGTACTTC. This encodes CASSRAWRGGETQYF.